The clone carrying this T cell receptor (beta chain) was picked up a small number of times. No antigen is known for it. The CDR3 length is 16 residues. From germline, CDR1 is ENHRY and CDR2 SYGVKD. Trimming pared 7 bases from V and 0 bases from J, leaving 19 bases between. These data are taken from a study of T cells after yellow fever vaccination. Broader study findings: The study found a weaker secondary response that peaked faster, day 5 versus 15. Clonotypes shared by both compartments, CD4 and CD8, made up a small share.

TCRdb called the 5' RACE reads again in MiXCR, with one record for every CDR3 protein. This sample has roughly 500,000 distinct CDR3 sequences, with about 19% found just once. Here the sequenced sample was PBMCs, taken 15 days after the yellow fever booster vaccination. This chain links TRBV10-3 with TRBJ2-7, with a possible D match to TRBD2 (6 bases). This receptor was identified in a young man who received the YFV17D yellow fever vaccine. The chain's CDR3 is CAITRGASENSYEQYF. In DNA form, the CDR3 reads TGTGCCATCACTCGTGGAGCTAGCGAGAACTCCTACGAGCAGTACTTC.